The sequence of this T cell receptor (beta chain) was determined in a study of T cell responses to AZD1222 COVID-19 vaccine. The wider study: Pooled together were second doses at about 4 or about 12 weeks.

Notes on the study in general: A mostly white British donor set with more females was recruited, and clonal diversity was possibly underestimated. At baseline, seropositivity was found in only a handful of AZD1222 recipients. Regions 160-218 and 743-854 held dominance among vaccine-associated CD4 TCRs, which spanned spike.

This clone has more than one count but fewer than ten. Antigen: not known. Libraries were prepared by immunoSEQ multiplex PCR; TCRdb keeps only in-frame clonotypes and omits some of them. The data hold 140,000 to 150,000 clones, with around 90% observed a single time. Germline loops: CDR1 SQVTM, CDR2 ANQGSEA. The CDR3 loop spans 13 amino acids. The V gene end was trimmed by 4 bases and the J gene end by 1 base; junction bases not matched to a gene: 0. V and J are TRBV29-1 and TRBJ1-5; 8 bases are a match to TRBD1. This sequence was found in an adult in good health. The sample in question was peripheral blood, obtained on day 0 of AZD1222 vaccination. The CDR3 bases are TGCAGCGTTGGACAGGGGAGCAATCAGCCCCAGCATTTT. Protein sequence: CSVGQGSNQPQHF.